This is a list of T cell receptor beta chains from one sample in a study of blood T cell repertoires in COVID-19. The method was immunoSEQ multiplex PCR; TCRdb's version includes in-frame clones alone and lacks a portion of them. The table includes a few hundred thousand clones, around 86% detected once. Sequenced: peripheral blood. Every receptor here comes from a human donor in a cohort sampled during active COVID-19. CDR3s include the opening cysteine and the closing phenylalanine or tryptophan. A D gene is named only where the DNA matches it firmly. Not all rows give a size; the values are once, few, many and, for expanded clones, a class.

D gene,J gene,V gene,clone size,CDR3 DNA,CDR3 protein
.,TRBJ2-7,TRBV6-5,few,TGTGCCAGCAGCTCCAGGGCAGGGGAGCAGTACTTC,CASSSRAGEQYF
TRBD1,TRBJ1-2,TRBV7-9,.,TGTGCCAGCAGCTTAGTAGGGACAGGGGTTGGCTACACCTTC,CASSLVGTGVGYTF
.,TRBJ2-7,TRBV28,.,TGTGCCAGCACCCCGGGGATGCCCTACTACGAGCAGTACTTC,CASTPGMPYYEQYF
.,TRBJ1-1,TRBV7-9,.,TGTGCCAGCAGCTTCACGCAGGCCGTGAACACTGAAGCTTTCTTT,CASSFTQAVNTEAFF
.,TRBJ1-1,TRBV7-2,.,TGTGCCAGCAGCCTCGGGGGGGCCGGGAACACTGAAGCTTTCTTT,CASSLGGAGNTEAFF
.,TRBJ1-5,TRBV5-1,few,TGCGCCAGCAGCCAATCCTCGGGGGATCAGCCCCAGCATTTT,CASSQSSGDQPQHF
TRBD2,TRBJ2-2,TRBV2,.,TGTGCCAGCAGTAGCGCTAGCGGGGGCCTCACCGGGGAGCTGTTTTTT,CASSSASGGLTGELFF
TRBD2,TRBJ2-6,TRBV5-1,.,TGCGCCAGCAGCAAGACTAGCGAGGATGTCTCTGGGGCCAACGTCCTGACTTTC,CASSKTSEDVSGANVLTF
.,TRBJ1-6,TRBV7-2,few,TGTGCCAGCAGCTTAATATTACAACAGAAGAATTCACCCCTCCACTTT,CASSLILQQKNSPLHF
.,TRBJ1-4,TRBV28,.,TGTGCCAGCAGTTTACCCCGACAAGGAGAAAAACTGTTTTTT,CASSLPRQGEKLFF
.,TRBJ1-2,TRBV9,.,TGTGCCAGCAGCGTAGCCCCTAAAACCGGGGACTATGGCTACACCTTC,CASSVAPKTGDYGYTF
TRBD2,TRBJ2-2,TRBV11-2,.,TGTGCCAGCAGCGGCGGGACTAGCGGGAGGGACACCGGGGAGCTGTTTTTT,CASSGGTSGRDTGELFF
.,TRBJ1-6,TRBV21-1,.,TGTGCCAGCAGCAAAAAATTGGTCAGGGGGTTACCTTCACCCCTCCACTTT,CASSKKLVRGLPSPLHF
.,TRBJ1-4,TRBV15,.,TGTGCCACCTCCCGGGACACTTCTGCAACTAATGAAAAACTGTTTTTT,CATSRDTSATNEKLFF
.,TRBJ1-2,TRBV5-1,.,TGCGCCAGCAGCACCTCGGGACAACCGAACTATGGCTACACCTTC,CASSTSGQPNYGYTF
TRBD1,TRBJ2-7,TRBV27,.,TGTGCCAGCAGTTTAATTGCCGGGACAGGGTCGCCCTACGAGCAGTACTTC,CASSLIAGTGSPYEQYF
TRBD2,TRBJ2-3,TRBV28,.,TGTGCCAGCAGCCGATTCGGGTCAACTAGCGAAGCCCTAAGGGATACGCAGTATTTT,CASSRFGSTSEALRDTQYF
TRBD1,TRBJ1-6,TRBV6-6,.,TGTGCCAGCAGTTTTTCCGGGACAGGGGATTCACCCCTCCACTTT,CASSFSGTGDSPLHF
TRBD1,TRBJ1-6,TRBV7-2,.,TGTGCCAGCAGCCACTTGACAGGGAAGGGTTCACCCCTCCACTTT,CASSHLTGKGSPLHF
TRBD1,TRBJ2-7,TRBV5-1,.,TGCGCCAGCAGCCCCCCTCTTGGACAGGTCGGCGACGAGCAGTACTTC,CASSPPLGQVGDEQYF
TRBD2,TRBJ2-1,TRBV7-8,.,TGTGCCAGCAGCTTAAGACTAGCGCGCTACAATGAGCAGTTCTTC,CASSLRLARYNEQFF
.,TRBJ1-4,TRBV28,.,TGTGCCAGCAGTTTACGGGACTACGGAAAACTGTTTTTT,CASSLRDYGKLFF
TRBD1,TRBJ1-6,TRBV18,.,TGTGCCAGCTCTCCAAGACAGGGGGCGAATAATTCACCCCTCCACTTT,CASSPRQGANNSPLHF
.,TRBJ2-5,TRBV24-1,once,TGTGCCACCAGTGACGTCGCCCAGGCAAGTCAAGAGACCCAGTACTTC,CATSDVAQASQETQYF
TRBD1,TRBJ2-3,TRBV24-1,.,TGTGCCACCAGTGATGGGGGGACAGGGGAGAAAACCACGCAGTATTTT,CATSDGGTGEKTTQYF
TRBD1,TRBJ2-7,TRBV28,.,TGTGCCACCGGGGGGACAGGGACCGACGAGCAGTACTTC,CATGGTGTDEQYF
TRBD2,TRBJ2-1,TRBV29-1,.,TGCAGCGTGAAGCTAGCGGGAGGCTACAATGAGCAGTTCTTC,CSVKLAGGYNEQFF
TRBD1,TRBJ1-1,TRBV18,once,TGTGCCAGCTCACCATTTTTGAAGTTAGGGGGCATGAACACTGAAGCTTTCTTT,CASSPFLKLGGMNTEAFF
TRBD2,TRBJ2-4,TRBV7-9,.,TGTGCCAGCAGCTTAGGCGGGAGGGGCATTCAGTACTTC,CASSLGGRGIQYF
TRBD2,TRBJ2-2,TRBV18,once,TGTGCCAGCTCACTCAGAACCTCGCGTCGGACTAGCGGGACCAAAATGGCCGGGGAGCTGTTTTTT,CASSLRTSRRTSGTKMAGELFF
TRBD1,TRBJ1-2,TRBV2,.,TGTGCCAGCAGCGCGGACAGGGAGCACTATGGCTACACCTTC,CASSADREHYGYTF
TRBD2,TRBJ2-2,TRBV6-6,.,TGTGCCAGCAGTCGAAAGGGACTAGCTGCGGCCGGGGAGCTGTTTTTT,CASSRKGLAAAGELFF
.,TRBJ2-7,TRBV6-6,.,TGTGCCAGCAGTTACTCGGGGGGCGAGCAGTACTTC,CASSYSGGEQYF
TRBD1,TRBJ1-6,TRBV28,.,TGTGCCAGCAGGGCCGGGACAGGGGTCTCACCCCTCCACTTT,CASRAGTGVSPLHF
TRBD1,TRBJ1-1,TRBV11-2,.,TGTGCCAGCAGCGAGGGACAGGTTTGGAACACTGAAGCTTTCTTT,CASSEGQVWNTEAFF
.,TRBJ2-7,TRBV6-1,once,TGTGCCAGCAGTGAGCAGCCTACAGGGTTCAACGAGCAGTACTTC,CASSEQPTGFNEQYF
.,TRBJ1-2,TRBV9,.,TGTGCCAGCAGCTTATCGCTGGCTGGGGACGGCGAAGGAGGGTATGGCTACACCTTC,CASSLSLAGDGEGGYGYTF
TRBD2,TRBJ2-3,TRBV5-4,.,TGTGCCAGCAGCTTGGTCGGGACTAGCGGCACAGATACGCAGTATTTT,CASSLVGTSGTDTQYF
.,TRBJ1-5,TRBV19,.,TGTGCCAGTAGTATTGCAGGGCCAGATCAGCCCCAGCATTTT,CASSIAGPDQPQHF
.,TRBJ2-6,TRBV6-5,.,TGTGCCACCTTATCTGGGGCCAACGTCCTGACTTTC,CATLSGANVLTF
.,TRBJ2-5,TRBV7-9,.,TGTGCCAGCAGTCAAACCCGGGACTCGGACTTC,CASSQTRDSDF
.,TRBJ2-7,TRBV5-4,.,TGTGCCAGCAGCCGTTCTTCCGAGCAGTACTTC,CASSRSSEQYF